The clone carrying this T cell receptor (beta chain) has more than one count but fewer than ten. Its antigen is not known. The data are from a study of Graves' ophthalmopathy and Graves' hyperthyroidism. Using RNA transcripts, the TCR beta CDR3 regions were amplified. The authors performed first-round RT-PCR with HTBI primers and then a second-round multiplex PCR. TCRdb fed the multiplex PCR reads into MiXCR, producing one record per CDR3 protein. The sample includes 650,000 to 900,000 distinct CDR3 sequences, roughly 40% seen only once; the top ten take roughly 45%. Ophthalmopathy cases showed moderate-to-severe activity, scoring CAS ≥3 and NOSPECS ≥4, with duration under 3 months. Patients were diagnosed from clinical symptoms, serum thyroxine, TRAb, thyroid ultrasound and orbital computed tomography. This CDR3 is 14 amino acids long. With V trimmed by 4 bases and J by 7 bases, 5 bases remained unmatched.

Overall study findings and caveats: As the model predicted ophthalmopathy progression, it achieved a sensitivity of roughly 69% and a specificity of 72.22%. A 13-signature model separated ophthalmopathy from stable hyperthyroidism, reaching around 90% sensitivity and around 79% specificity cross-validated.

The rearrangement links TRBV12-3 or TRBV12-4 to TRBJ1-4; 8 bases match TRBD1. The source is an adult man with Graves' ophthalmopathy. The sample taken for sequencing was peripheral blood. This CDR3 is CASSSAGGREKLFF. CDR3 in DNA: TGTGCCAGCAGTTCGGCAGGGGGCCGTGAAAAACTGTTTTTT.